This T cell receptor beta chain was profiled in a study of preoperative IRX-2 immunotherapy in early breast cancer. Treatment indicated: preoperative locoregional IRX-2 cytokine immunotherapy. Patients received preoperative, locoregional IRX-2 cytokine immunotherapy in a phase Ib study. The CDR3 totals 14 residues. V gave up 2 bases and J gave up 0 bases, with 8 bases separating them. Looked up from germline, CDR1 is SGHVS and CDR2 is FQNEAQ. Clones were read by immunoSEQ multiplex PCR, and TCRdb kept only the in-frame ones, dropping some. The data hold about 23,000 clones, with around 96% observed a single time.

Here the sequenced sample was tumor tissue, taken after IRX-2 immunotherapy. The chain recombines TRBV7-8 with TRBJ2-7, with a tentative D call TRBD1 (5 bases). This sequence originates from a human donor with breast cancer. The CDR3 DNA sequence: TGTGCCAGCAGCTTACGCAGGGACTCCTACGAGCAGTACTTC. Translated: CASSLRRDSYEQYF.